The present entry profiles one TCR beta chain with its context. The data originate from a study of PD-L1 blockade in urothelial cancer. Background on the study: Bladder-origin urothelial cancer in males described twenty-five of the 29 patients.

Germline CDR1 and CDR2: SGHNT and YYREEE (reference sequence). The CDR3 covers 15 residues. The J segment lost 7 bases and the V segment lost 3 bases, leaving 11 bases of the junction unmatched. The repertoire was sequenced with immunoSEQ multiplex PCR; TCRdb's copy has only in-frame clones and lacks some. The profile shows 75,000 to 95,000 clones, 85% to 95% of them singletons. The material sequenced was PBMCs, taken around atezolizumab (anti-PD-L1) treatment. The origin of this receptor is a man in his fifties or sixties with urothelial cancer. V gene TRBV5-4 combines with J gene TRBJ2-7; 9 bases are a match to TRBD2. The CDR3 loop reads CASSSGVSGSEEQYF. CDR3 DNA: TGTGCCAGCAGCTCCGGGGTTAGCGGGAGTGAAGAGCAGTACTTC.